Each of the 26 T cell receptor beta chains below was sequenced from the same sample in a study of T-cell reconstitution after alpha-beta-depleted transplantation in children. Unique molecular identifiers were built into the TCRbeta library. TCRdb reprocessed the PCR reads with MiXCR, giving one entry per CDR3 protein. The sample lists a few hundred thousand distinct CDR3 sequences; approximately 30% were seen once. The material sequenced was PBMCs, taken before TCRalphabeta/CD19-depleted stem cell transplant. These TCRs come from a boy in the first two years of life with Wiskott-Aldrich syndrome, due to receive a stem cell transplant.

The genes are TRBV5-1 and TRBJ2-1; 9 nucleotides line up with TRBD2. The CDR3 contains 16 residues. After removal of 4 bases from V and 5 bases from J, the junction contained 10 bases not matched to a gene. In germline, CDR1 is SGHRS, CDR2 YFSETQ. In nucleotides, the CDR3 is TGCGCCAGCAGCCCACACTTAGCGGGAGCCCACAATGAGCAGTTCTTC. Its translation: CASSPHLAGAHNEQFF.

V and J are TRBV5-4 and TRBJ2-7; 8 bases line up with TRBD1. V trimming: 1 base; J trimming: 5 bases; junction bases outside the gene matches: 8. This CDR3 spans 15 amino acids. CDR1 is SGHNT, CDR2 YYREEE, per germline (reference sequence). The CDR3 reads CASSLRQGARDEQYF. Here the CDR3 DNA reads TGTGCCAGCAGCTTGAGGCAGGGGGCCAGGGACGAGCAGTACTTC.

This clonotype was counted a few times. CDR3 loop: CASSGGQGQSEKLFF. The DNA for the CDR3 is TGCGCCAGCAGCGGAGGACAGGGGCAGAGTGAAAAACTGTTTTTT. The V gene is TRBV5-1, the J gene TRBJ1-4; TRBD1 matches 9 bases. The CDR3 runs 15 residues. Germline CDR1 and CDR2: SGHRS and YFSETQ. With V trimmed by 4 bases and J by 7 bases, 8 bases remained unmatched.

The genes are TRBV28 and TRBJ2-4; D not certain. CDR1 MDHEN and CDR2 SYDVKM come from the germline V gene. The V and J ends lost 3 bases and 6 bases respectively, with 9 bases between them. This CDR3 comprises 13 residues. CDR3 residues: CASSFARSNIQYF. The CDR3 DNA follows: TGTGCCAGCAGTTTCGCGAGATCAAACATTCAGTACTTC.

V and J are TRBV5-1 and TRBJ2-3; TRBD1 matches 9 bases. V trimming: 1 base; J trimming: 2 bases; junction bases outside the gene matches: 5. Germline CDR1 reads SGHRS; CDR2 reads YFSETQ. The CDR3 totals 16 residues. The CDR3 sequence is CASSLIWDRVTDTQYF. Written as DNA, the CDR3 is TGCGCCAGCAGCTTGATTTGGGACAGGGTCACAGATACGCAGTATTTT.

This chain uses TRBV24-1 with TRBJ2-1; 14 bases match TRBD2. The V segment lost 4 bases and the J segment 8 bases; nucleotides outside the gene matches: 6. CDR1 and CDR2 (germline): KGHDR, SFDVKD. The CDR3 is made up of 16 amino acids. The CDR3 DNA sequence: TGTGCCACCAGTGAGGTGACTAGCGGGAGGGCCTATGAGCAGTTCTTC. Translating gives CATSEVTSGRAYEQFF.

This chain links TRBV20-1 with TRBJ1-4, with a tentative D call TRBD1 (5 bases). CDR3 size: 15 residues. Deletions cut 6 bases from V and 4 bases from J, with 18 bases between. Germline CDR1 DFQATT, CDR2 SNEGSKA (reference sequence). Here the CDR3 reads CSATLPGQLNEKLFF. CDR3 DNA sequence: TGCAGTGCCACACTCCCGGGGCAGCTTAATGAAAAACTGTTTTTT.

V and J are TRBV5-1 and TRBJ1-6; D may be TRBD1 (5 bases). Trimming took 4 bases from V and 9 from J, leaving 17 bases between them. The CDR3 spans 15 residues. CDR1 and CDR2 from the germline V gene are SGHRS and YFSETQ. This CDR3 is CASSAQGSRLSPLHF. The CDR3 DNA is TGCGCCAGCAGCGCCCAGGGAAGCCGGCTTTCACCCCTCCACTTT. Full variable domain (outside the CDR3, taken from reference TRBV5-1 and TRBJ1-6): KAGVTQTPRYLIKTRGQQVTLSCSPISGHRSVSWYQQTPGQGLQFLFEYFSETQRNKGNFPGRFSGRQFSNSRSEMNVSTLELGDSALYLCASSAQGSRLSPLHFGNGTRLTVT.

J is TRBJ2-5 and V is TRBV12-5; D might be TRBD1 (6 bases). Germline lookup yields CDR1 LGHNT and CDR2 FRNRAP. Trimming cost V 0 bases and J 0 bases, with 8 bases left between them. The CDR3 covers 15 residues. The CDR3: CASGLVTGNQETQYF. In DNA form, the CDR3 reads TGTGCTAGTGGTTTGGTGACAGGTAACCAAGAGACCCAGTACTTC.

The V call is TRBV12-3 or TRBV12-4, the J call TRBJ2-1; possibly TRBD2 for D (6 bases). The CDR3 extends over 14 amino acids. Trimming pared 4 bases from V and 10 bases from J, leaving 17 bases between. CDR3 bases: TGTGCCAGCAGTTCCTCATTACTAGCTGGAGAGCAGTTCTTC. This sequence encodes CASSSSLLAGEQFF.

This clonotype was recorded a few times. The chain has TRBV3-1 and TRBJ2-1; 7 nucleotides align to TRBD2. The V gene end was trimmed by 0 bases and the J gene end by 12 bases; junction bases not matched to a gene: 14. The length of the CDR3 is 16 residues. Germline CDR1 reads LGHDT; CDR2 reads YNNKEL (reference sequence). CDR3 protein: CASSQEIMGGPGGQFF. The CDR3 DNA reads TGTGCCAGCAGCCAAGAAATTATGGGAGGGCCTGGTGGGCAGTTCTTC.

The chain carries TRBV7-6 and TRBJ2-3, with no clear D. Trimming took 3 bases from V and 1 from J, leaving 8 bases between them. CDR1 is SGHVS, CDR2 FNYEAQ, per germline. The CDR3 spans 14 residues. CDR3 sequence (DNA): TGTGCCAGCAGCTTCCCTAAGGGCACAGATACGCAGTATTTT. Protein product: CASSFPKGTDTQYF.

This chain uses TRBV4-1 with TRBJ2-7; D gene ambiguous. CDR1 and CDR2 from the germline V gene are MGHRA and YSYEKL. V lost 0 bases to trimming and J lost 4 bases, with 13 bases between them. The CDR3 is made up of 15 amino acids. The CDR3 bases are TGCGCCAGCAGCCAAGATCAGAGAACTTTTTACGAGCAGTACTTC. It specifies CASSQDQRTFYEQYF.

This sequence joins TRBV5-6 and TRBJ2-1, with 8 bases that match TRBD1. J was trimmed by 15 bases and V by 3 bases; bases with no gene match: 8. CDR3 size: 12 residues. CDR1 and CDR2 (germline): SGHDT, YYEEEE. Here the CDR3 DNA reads TGTGCCAGCAGCTCTGGACAGGGTAAAGGGTTCTTC. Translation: CASSSGQGKGFF.

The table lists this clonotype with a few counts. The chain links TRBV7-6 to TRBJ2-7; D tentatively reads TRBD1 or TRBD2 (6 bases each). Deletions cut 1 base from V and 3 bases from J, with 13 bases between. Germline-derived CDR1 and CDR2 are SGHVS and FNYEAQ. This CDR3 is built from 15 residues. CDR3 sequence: CASSLEGGRGYEQYF. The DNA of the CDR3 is TGTGCCAGCAGCTTAGAGGGGGGCAGGGGCTACGAGCAGTACTTC.

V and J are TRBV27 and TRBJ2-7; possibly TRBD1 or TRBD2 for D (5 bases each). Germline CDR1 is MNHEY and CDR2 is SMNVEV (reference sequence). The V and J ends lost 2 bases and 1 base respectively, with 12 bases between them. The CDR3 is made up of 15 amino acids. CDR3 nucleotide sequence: TGTGCCAGCAGTTTAAGGGGACGGAATTCCTACGAGCAGTACTTC. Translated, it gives CASSLRGRNSYEQYF.

The CDR3 protein is CASSLMGADPEAFF. Here the CDR3 DNA reads TGTGCCAGCAGCTTGATGGGGGCGGATCCTGAAGCTTTCTTT. The gene calls are TRBV5-6 and TRBJ1-1; tentative D call: TRBD1 (6 bases). Between the trimmed V and J ends, which lost 1 base and 6 bases, there was a span of 13 bases. Germline assignment: CDR1 SGHDT and CDR2 YYEEEE. The CDR3 length is 14 residues.

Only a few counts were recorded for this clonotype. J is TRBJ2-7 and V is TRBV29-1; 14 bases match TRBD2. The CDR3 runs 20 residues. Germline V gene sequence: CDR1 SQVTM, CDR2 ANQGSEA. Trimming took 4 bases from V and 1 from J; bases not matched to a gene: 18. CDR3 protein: CSVVPLVLGLAGERSYEQYF. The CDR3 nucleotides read TGCAGCGTTGTTCCCCTGGTCCTGGGACTAGCGGGAGAAAGGTCCTACGAGCAGTACTTC.

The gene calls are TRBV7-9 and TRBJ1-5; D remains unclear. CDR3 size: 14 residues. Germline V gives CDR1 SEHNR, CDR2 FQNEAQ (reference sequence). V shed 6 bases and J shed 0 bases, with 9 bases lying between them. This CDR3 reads CASSPGDSNQPQHF. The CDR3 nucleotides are TGTGCCAGCAGTCCTGGGGATAGCAATCAGCCCCAGCATTTT.

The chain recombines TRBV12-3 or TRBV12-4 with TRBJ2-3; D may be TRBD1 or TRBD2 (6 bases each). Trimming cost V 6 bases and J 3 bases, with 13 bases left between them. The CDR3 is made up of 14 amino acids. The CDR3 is CASSRGGGTDTQYF. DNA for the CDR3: TGTGCCAGCAGCCGTGGAGGGGGGACAGATACGCAGTATTTT.

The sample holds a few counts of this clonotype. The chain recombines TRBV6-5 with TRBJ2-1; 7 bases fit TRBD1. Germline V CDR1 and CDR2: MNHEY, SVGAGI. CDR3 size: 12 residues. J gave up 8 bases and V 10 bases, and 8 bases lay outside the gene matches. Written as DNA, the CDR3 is TGTGCCACCGAGGGGGCAGGAGATGAGCAGTTCTTC. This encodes CATEGAGDEQFF.

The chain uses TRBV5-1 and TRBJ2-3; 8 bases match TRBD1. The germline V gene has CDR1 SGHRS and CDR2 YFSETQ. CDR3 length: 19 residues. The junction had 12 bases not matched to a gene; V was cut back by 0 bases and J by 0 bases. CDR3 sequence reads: CASSLVSQGAPRSTDTQYF. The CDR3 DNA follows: TGCGCCAGCAGCTTGGTGAGCCAGGGGGCGCCACGTAGCACAGATACGCAGTATTTT.

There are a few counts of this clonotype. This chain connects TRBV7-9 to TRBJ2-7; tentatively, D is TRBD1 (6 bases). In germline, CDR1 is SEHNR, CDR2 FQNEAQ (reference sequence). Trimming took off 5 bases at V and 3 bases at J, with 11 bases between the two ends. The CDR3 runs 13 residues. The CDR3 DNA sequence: TGTGCCAGCAGCGGGGACAAGCTCTACGAGCAGTACTTC. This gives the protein CASSGDKLYEQYF.

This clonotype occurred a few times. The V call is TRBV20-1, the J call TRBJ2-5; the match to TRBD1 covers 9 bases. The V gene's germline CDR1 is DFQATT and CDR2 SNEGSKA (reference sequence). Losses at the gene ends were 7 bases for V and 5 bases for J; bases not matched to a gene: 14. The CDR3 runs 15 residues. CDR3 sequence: CSVSLRDRVWETQYF. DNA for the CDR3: TGCAGTGTTAGCCTCCGGGACAGGGTTTGGGAGACCCAGTACTTC.

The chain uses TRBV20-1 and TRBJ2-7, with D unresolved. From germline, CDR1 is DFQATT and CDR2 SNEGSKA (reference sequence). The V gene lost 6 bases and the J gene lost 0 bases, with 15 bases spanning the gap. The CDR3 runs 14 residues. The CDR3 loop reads CSAPDGKSSYEQYF. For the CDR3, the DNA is TGCAGTGCCCCAGATGGGAAGAGCTCCTACGAGCAGTACTTC.

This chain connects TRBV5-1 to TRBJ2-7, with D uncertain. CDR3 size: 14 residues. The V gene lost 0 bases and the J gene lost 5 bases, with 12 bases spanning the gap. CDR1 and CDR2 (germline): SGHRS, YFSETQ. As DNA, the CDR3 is TGCGCCAGCAGCTTGGTGCCCGAAGTCCACGAGCAGTACTTC. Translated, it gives CASSLVPEVHEQYF.